A selection of T cell receptor beta chains follows, all from one sample in a study of T cell changes during pregnancy in multiple sclerosis. Repertoires were generated with immunoSEQ multiplex PCR, while TCRdb's copy carries only in-frame clones and drops some. The data contain 50,000 to 70,000 clones, roughly 93% of them singletons. The source was peripheral blood, collected after pregnancy. These receptor sequences come from a female donor with multiple sclerosis, enrolled in a pregnancy study. Both conserved end residues are part of each CDR3. Clone size appears in some rows only: once, few, many, or a class for an expanded clone.

v_call	j_call	clone_size	cdr3_aa
TRBV4-1	TRBJ2-7	once	CASSQLGHPFEQYF
TRBV27	TRBJ2-2	.	CASSSKILFTSGNTGELFF
TRBV19	TRBJ2-1	.	CASSSRREGAYNEQFF
TRBV9	TRBJ2-1	.	CASSGRTSRTYNEQFF
TRBV2	TRBJ2-3	.	CASSELAGGPTDTQYF
TRBV5-4	TRBJ1-2	.	CASRPGQPLYGYTF
TRBV5-4	TRBJ2-5	.	CASSRPGLAGGHQETQYF
TRBV28	TRBJ1-4	.	CASSLGDEKLFF
TRBV7-2	TRBJ2-5	few	CASREGQGATKTQYF
TRBV28	TRBJ2-5	.	CASSYPVEGAGGLETQYF
TRBV27	TRBJ1-2	.	CASSLEGTGDGYTF
TRBV14	TRBJ2-1	.	CASSLNNEQFF
TRBV5-4	TRBJ2-2	.	CASSLKQGETGELFF
TRBV18	TRBJ2-1	.	CASSPVTSPRDNEQFF
TRBV6-1	TRBJ2-7	.	CASRGTEFYEQYF